Described below is a single T cell receptor beta chain sequence and its context. The antigen is not known. The source of the sample is a study of response to subunit inactivated influenza vaccine. Study observations and caveats: New T cells are recruited in small numbers by each seasonal influenza vaccination, according to the authors' suggestion.

Germline V CDR1 and CDR2: KGHSH, LQKENI. V was cut by 4 bases and J by 4 bases, with 10 bases left in between. The CDR3 is made up of 14 amino acids. TCRdb re-derived calls from the RT-PCR reads in MiXCR, one entry per CDR3 protein. The table shows roughly 150,000 distinct CDR3 sequences, with roughly a tenth occurring only once. Specimen: non-naive T cells sorted from PBMCs, collected 40 to 50 days after vaccination. This sequence originates from a man aged 50 to 59 who received an inactivated influenza vaccine. The genes are TRBV18 and TRBJ2-2; the D gene is possibly TRBD1 (6 bases). CDR3 loop: CASSRDTATGELFF. DNA for the CDR3: TGTGCCAGCTCACGGGACACCGCCACCGGGGAGCTGTTTTTT. The full variable domain, completed using reference TRBV18 and TRBJ2-2, is NAGVMQNPRHLVRRRGQEARLRCSPMKGHSHVYWYRQLPEEGLKFMVYLQKENIIDESGMPKERFSAEFPKEGPSILRIQQVVRGDSAAYFCASSRDTATGELFFGEGSRLTVL.